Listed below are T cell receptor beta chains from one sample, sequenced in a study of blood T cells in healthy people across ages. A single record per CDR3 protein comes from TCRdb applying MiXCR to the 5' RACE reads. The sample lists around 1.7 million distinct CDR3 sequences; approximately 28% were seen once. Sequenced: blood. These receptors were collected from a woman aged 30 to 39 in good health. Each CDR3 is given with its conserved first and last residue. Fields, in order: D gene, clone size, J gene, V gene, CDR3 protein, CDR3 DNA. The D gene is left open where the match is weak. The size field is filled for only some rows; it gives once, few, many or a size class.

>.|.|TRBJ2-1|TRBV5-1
CASSFGGGGNRYNEQCF
TGCGCCAGCAGCTTCGGCGGTGGGGGGAATCGGTACAATGAGCAGTGCTTC
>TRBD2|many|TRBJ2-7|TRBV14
CASSQEPGGFYEQYF
TGTGCCAGCAGCCAAGAACCGGGGGGGTTTTACGAGCAGTACTTC
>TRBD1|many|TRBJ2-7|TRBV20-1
CSALRDRTNYEQYF
TGCAGTGCGTTACGGGACAGGACCAACTACGAGCAGTACTTC
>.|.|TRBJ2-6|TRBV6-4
CASSDNSGANVPTF
TGTGCCAGCAGTGACAACTCTGGGGCCAACGTCCCGACTTTC
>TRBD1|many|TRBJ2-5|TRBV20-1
CSASPGQAKQETQYF
TGCAGTGCTAGCCCGGGACAGGCGAAACAAGAGACCCAGTACTTC
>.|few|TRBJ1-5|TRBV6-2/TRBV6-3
CASTTPDIVVQPQHF
TGTGCCAGCACTACACCGGACATAGTTGTTCAGCCCCAGCATTTT
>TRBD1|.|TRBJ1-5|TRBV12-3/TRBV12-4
CASSLVSTGGDQPQHF
TGTGCCAGCAGTTTAGTCAGCACAGGGGGCGATCAGCCCCAGCATTTT
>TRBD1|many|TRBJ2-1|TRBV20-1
CRASETGVRNEQFF
TGCAGGGCTAGCGAGACAGGGGTACGGAATGAGCAGTTCTTC
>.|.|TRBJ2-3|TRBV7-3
CASSLYGIGTDTQYF
TGTGCCAGCAGCTTATATGGGATCGGGACAGATACGCAGTATTTT
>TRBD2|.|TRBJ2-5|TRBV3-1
CASSQGLGTTETQYF
TGTGCCAGCAGCCAGGGTCTCGGGACTACCGAGACCCAGTACTTC
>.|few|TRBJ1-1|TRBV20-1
CSATHPQTGNTEAFF
TGCAGTGCTACTCATCCCCAGACAGGGAACACTGAAGCTTTCTTT
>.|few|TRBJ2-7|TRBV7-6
CASSLDPTVPYEQYF
TGTGCCAGCAGCTTAGATCCGACAGTCCCCTACGAGCAGTACTTC
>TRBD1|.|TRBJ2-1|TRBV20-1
CSASRDRVVDEQFF
TGCAGTGCTAGCCGGGACAGGGTTGTCGATGAGCAGTTCTTC
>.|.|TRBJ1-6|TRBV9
CASSVLPYNSPLHF
TGTGCCAGCAGCGTACTCCCCTATAATTCACCCCTCCACTTT
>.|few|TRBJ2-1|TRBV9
CASSPPPGRREQFF
TGTGCCAGCAGCCCTCCTCCGGGACGACGGGAGCAGTTCTTC
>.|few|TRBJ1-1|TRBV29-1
CSVETGPNTEAFF
TGCAGCGTTGAGACAGGACCGAACACTGAAGCTTTCTTT
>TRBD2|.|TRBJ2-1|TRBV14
CASSQYPGGGLNEQFF
TGTGCCAGCAGCCAATACCCGGGGGGAGGGTTAAATGAGCAGTTCTTC
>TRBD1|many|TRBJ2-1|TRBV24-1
CATSDPSGQGINEQFF
TGTGCCACCAGTGATCCGTCGGGACAGGGGATCAATGAGCAGTTCTTC
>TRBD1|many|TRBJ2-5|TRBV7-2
CASSFDRVNQYF
TGTGCCAGCAGCTTTGACAGGGTTAACCAGTACTTC
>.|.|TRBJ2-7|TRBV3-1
CASSQGRTEQYF
TGTGCCAGCAGCCAGGGAAGGACCGAGCAGTACTTC
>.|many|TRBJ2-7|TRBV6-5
CASSYSGRAYEQYF
TGTGCCAGCAGTTACTCGGGCAGAGCCTACGAGCAGTACTTC
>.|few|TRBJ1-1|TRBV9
CASSEGRGKRNTEAFF
TGTGCCAGCAGCGAGGGCCGGGGGAAAAGGAACACTGAAGCTTTCTTT
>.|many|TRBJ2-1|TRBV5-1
CASSPDRDLRNEQFF
TGCGCCAGCAGTCCAGACCGGGACTTAAGGAATGAGCAGTTCTTC
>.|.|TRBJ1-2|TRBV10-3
CAISEDVGRGYTF
TGTGCCATCAGTGAGGATGTAGGGCGAGGCTACACCTTC
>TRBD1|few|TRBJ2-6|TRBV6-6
CASRGQPSGANVLTF
TGTGCCAGCCGGGGACAGCCCTCTGGGGCCAACGTCCTGACTTTC
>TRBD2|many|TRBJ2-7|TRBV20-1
CSARELTTGTSGDSYEQYF
TGCAGTGCTAGAGAACTAACAACCGGGACTAGCGGGGATTCCTACGAGCAGTACTTC
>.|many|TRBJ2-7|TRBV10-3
CAIKGTSYEQYF
TGTGCCATCAAAGGGACTTCCTACGAGCAGTACTTC
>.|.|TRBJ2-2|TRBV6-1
CASRGHGELFF
TGTGCCAGCAGGGGACACGGGGAGCTGTTTTTT
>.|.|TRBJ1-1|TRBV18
CASSWEAAPGTEAFF
TGTGCCAGCTCGTGGGAGGCAGCTCCTGGCACTGAAGCTTTCTTT
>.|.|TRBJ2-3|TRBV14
CASSLRQTFTDTQYF
TGTGCCAGCAGCCTCCGACAGACTTTCACAGATACGCAGTATTTT
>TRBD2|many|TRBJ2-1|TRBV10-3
CAISERGSYNEQFF
TGTGCCATCAGTGAGCGCGGGAGCTACAATGAGCAGTTCTTC
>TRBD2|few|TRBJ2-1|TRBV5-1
CASSFLGLAGYNEQFF
TGCGCCAGCAGCTTCCTAGGACTAGCGGGGTACAATGAGCAGTTCTTC
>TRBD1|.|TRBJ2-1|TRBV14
CASSQRDRVGYNEQFF
TGTGCCAGCAGCCAAAGGGACAGGGTTGGCTACAATGAGCAGTTCTTC
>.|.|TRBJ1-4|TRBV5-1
CASGLEGIYATNEKLFF
TGCGCCAGCGGCTTGGAGGGGATATATGCAACTAATGAAAAACTGTTTTTT
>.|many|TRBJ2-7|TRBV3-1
CASSQVAQMSTYEQYF
TGTGCCAGCAGCCAAGTCGCTCAGATGAGTACCTACGAGCAGTACTTC
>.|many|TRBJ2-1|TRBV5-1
CASSLERYEQFF
TGCGCCAGCAGCTTAGAGAGGTATGAGCAGTTCTTC
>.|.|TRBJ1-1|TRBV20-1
CSARMRVNTEAFF
TGCAGTGCTAGAATGAGAGTGAACACTGAAGCTTTCTTT
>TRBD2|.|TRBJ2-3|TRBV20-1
CSARAGGPRDTQYF
TGCAGTGCTAGAGCGGGAGGGCCTCGAGATACGCAGTATTTT
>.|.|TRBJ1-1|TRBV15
CATSLIPRDTEAFF
TGTGCCACCAGCTTAATCCCCAGGGACACTGAAGCTTTCTTT
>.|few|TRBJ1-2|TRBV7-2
CASSTGPLYGYTF
TGTGCCAGCAGCACTGGACCTCTCTATGGCTACACCTTC
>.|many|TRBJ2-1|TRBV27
CASSLISPRFDEQFF
TGTGCCAGCAGTTTAATCTCCCCTAGGTTCGATGAGCAGTTCTTC
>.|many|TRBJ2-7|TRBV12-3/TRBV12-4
CASSLGALYEQYF
TGTGCCAGCAGCTTGGGAGCTCTCTACGAGCAGTACTTC
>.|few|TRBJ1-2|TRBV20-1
CSAKSRGSYGYTF
TGCAGTGCTAAAAGTAGGGGATCCTATGGCTACACCTTC
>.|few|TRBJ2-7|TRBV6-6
CASSYLASGEQYF
TGTGCCAGCAGTTACCTGGCCAGCGGCGAGCAGTACTTC
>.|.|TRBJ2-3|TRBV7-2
CASSSWWGGNTDTQYF
TGTGCCAGCAGCTCCTGGTGGGGCGGGAACACAGATACGCAGTATTTT
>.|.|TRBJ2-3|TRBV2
CASSKLVSTDTQYF
TGTGCCAGCAGCAAACTAGTAAGCACAGATACGCAGTATTTT
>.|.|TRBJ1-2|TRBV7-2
CTSSLTEAGGYTF
TGTACCAGCAGCTTAACGGAAGCAGGCGGCTACACCTTC
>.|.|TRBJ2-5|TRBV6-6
CASSYGQGGYNEQYF
TGTGCCAGCAGTTACGGGCAGGGGGGTTACAATGAGCAGTACTTC
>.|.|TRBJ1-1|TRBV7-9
CASSFEGTLNTEAFF
TGTGCCAGCAGCTTTGAGGGGACTTTGAACACTGAAGCTTTCTTT